The T cell receptor beta chain under discussion was sequenced for a study of T cells after yellow fever vaccination. Study-level points and caveats: Clonotypes found in both CD4 and CD8 compartments made up a small share. Researchers cautioned that FACS-sorted repertoires could harbor abundant clonotypes contaminating from the bulk population.

5'RACE template switching produced TCR cDNA carrying a universal primer site and UMIs. A single record per CDR3 protein comes from TCRdb applying MiXCR to the 5' RACE reads. The sample shows 200,000 to 250,000 distinct CDR3 sequences, 3% to 4% of them seen only once. The junction had 6 bases not matched to a gene; V was cut back by 5 bases and J by 3 bases. The CDR3 length is 15 residues. To note about this clonotype: No antigen is known for it.

Sequencing was performed on CD4+ T cells sorted from PBMCs, taken 10 days after the yellow fever booster vaccination. V is TRBV12-3 or TRBV12-4 and J is TRBJ2-7; 11 bases agree with TRBD2. The TCR comes from a man younger than 35 who received the YFV17D yellow fever vaccine. CDR3 sequence reads: CASSPSGGSNYEQYV. Here the CDR3 DNA reads TGTGCCAGCAGTCCTAGCGGGGGGTCGAACTACGAGCAGTACGTC.